These 28 T cell receptor beta chains came from one sample sequenced in a study of T-cell reconstitution after alpha-beta-depleted transplantation in children. A TCRbeta library incorporating unique molecular identifiers was prepared. TCRdb used MiXCR to reprocess the PCR reads, holding one entry per CDR3 protein. The sample has about 690,000 distinct CDR3 sequences, roughly 17% seen once. The source was PBMCs from the stem cell graft donor, collected from the stem cell graft. These TCRs come from a human donor who donated a stem cell graft to a child with acute myeloid leukemia.

The rearrangement uses TRBV18 and TRBJ2-3; D is unclear. There are 17 residues in the CDR3. The germline V and J ends were trimmed by 1 base and 0 bases, with 14 bases remaining between them. CDR1 KGHSH and CDR2 LQKENI come from the germline V gene. Here the CDR3 reads CASSPHRISFSTDTQYF. The CDR3 DNA reads TGTGCCAGCTCACCACACAGAATCAGCTTTAGCACAGATACGCAGTATTTT.

The chain couples TRBV5-1 to TRBJ2-1, with TRBD2 matching 14 bases. CDR1 SGHRS and CDR2 YFSETQ come from the germline V gene. V trimming: 4 bases; J trimming: 6 bases; junction bases outside the gene matches: 6. This CDR3 has 16 amino acids. The CDR3: CASSPGGLAGVNEQFF. The CDR3 nucleotides read TGCGCCAGCAGCCCCGGGGGACTAGCGGGGGTCAATGAGCAGTTCTTC.

This clonotype has at least ten counts. The chain carries TRBV6-5 and TRBJ2-1; D is ambiguous. Germline V gene data show CDR1 as MNHEY and CDR2 as SVGAGI. The V gene lost 0 bases and the J gene lost 8 bases, with 8 bases spanning the gap. The CDR3 is 13 residues long. The DNA of the CDR3 is TGTGCCAGCAGTTACTCGAGTTTACATGAGCAGTTCTTC. It yields the protein CASSYSSLHEQFF.

The rearrangement links TRBV7-2 to TRBJ2-7; 7 bases fit TRBD2. The CDR3 is made up of 14 amino acids. The trim removed 5 bases at V and 5 bases at J, leaving 9 bases unmatched. Germline CDR1 reads SGHTA; CDR2 reads FQGNSA. CDR3 in amino acids: CASSPRGGRNEQYF. The CDR3, as DNA: TGTGCCAGCAGCCCCCGGGGAGGGCGAAACGAGCAGTACTTC. The full variable domain, rest sourced from reference TRBV7-2 and TRBJ2-7, is GAGVSQSPSNKVTEKGKDVELRCDPISGHTALYWYRQSLGQGLEFLIYFQGNSAPDKSGLPSDRFSAERTGGSVSTLTIQRTQQEDSAVYLCASSPRGGRNEQYFGPGTRLTVT.

This clonotype was detected ten times or more. The chain has TRBV20-1 and TRBJ2-1; 14 bases align to TRBD2. CDR3 length: 17 amino acids. Germline CDR1 and CDR2: DFQATT and SNEGSKA (reference sequence). The J segment lost 6 bases and the V segment lost 0 bases, leaving 7 bases of the junction unmatched. The CDR3: CSARDGGLAGVLNEQFF. In DNA form, the CDR3 reads TGCAGTGCTAGAGATGGGGGACTAGCGGGGGTTCTCAATGAGCAGTTCTTC.

The sample holds many counts of this clonotype. This chain connects TRBV7-2 to TRBJ2-1; D is possibly TRBD1 or TRBD2 (5 bases each). The germline V gene has CDR1 SGHTA and CDR2 FQGNSA. The CDR3 runs to 12 residues. V was trimmed by 5 bases and J by 7 bases, leaving 9 bases between them. CDR3 in amino acids: CASSRDRNEQFF. The CDR3 coding sequence is TGTGCCAGCAGCCGGGACCGGAATGAGCAGTTCTTC.

The DNA of the CDR3 is TGTGCCAGTAGTATATCAACCGGGGTAGGAGACTACAATGAGCAGTTCTTC. The encoded protein is CASSISTGVGDYNEQFF. The gene calls are TRBV19 and TRBJ2-1, with TRBD2 as a possible D gene (5 bases). Germline CDR1 and CDR2: LNHDA and SQIVND (reference sequence). Trimming left V 2 bases short and J 3 bases short, with 17 bases between. This CDR3 region has 17 residues.

The sample holds many counts of this clonotype. J is TRBJ2-7 and V is TRBV20-1; 8 bases agree with TRBD2. Germline V lookup: CDR1 DFQATT, CDR2 SNEGSKA (reference sequence). This CDR3 comprises 12 residues. Trimming cost V 1 base and J 6 bases; bases outside gene matches: 2. The CDR3 sequence is CSARVRGAEQYF. Here the CDR3 DNA reads TGCAGTGCTAGAGTGCGGGGGGCCGAGCAGTACTTC.

This clonotype showed up many times. The gene calls are TRBV7-2 and TRBJ2-3; 8 bases line up with TRBD2. The CDR3 extends over 15 amino acids. Germline trimming cut 5 bases from V and 0 bases from J; bases unmatched to any gene: 4. Germline V gene lookup returns CDR1 SGHTA and CDR2 FQGNSA. CDR3 protein: CASSVSGVSTDTQYF. As DNA, the CDR3 is TGTGCCAGCAGCGTTAGCGGGGTGAGCACAGATACGCAGTATTTT.

The chain joins TRBV20-1 to TRBJ1-4, with 7 nucleotides matching TRBD1. This CDR3 region has 13 residues. V was clipped by 0 bases and J by 7 bases; unmatched bases: 2. CDR1 is DFQATT, CDR2 SNEGSKA, per germline (reference sequence). This CDR3 is CSARDRGVEKLFF. Written as DNA, the CDR3 is TGCAGTGCTAGAGACAGGGGGGTTGAAAAACTGTTTTTT.

In this sample, this clonotype turned up many times. The chain recombines TRBV27 with TRBJ2-5; tentative D call: TRBD2 (5 bases). V gave up 4 bases and J gave up 5 bases, with 14 bases separating them. Looked up from germline, CDR1 is MNHEY and CDR2 is SMNVEV (reference sequence). The CDR3 extends over 14 amino acids. The CDR3 DNA reads TGTGCCAGCAGTTCCTGGAGGTCTCGGGAGACCCAGTACTTC. It is translated as CASSSWRSRETQYF.

At least ten counts were recorded for this clonotype. This rearrangement joins TRBV7-9 to TRBJ1-1; D unresolved. Germline V gives CDR1 SEHNR, CDR2 FQNEAQ (reference sequence). This CDR3 is 12 amino acids long. Trimming cost V 4 bases and J 3 bases, with 6 bases left between them. DNA for the CDR3: TGTGCCAGCAGCTCCGGACACACTGAAGCTTTCTTT. Translating gives CASSSGHTEAFF.

This clonotype was detected ten times or more. CDR3 loop: CSALGDSRISPLHF. The CDR3 coding sequence is TGCAGTGCTTTAGGGGACAGTCGTATTTCACCCCTCCACTTT. The V call is TRBV20-1, the J call TRBJ1-6; 7 bases align to TRBD1. The CDR3 spans 14 residues. The germline CDR1 and CDR2 sequences are DFQATT and SNEGSKA (reference sequence). The trim removed 5 bases at V and 9 bases at J, leaving 10 bases unmatched.

The J gene is TRBJ2-7, the V gene TRBV18; 10 bases map to TRBD2. CDR3 length equals 15 residues. From germline, CDR1 is KGHSH and CDR2 LQKENI. Trimming cost V 3 bases and J 2 bases; bases outside gene matches: 4. In nucleotides, the CDR3 is TGTGCCAGCTCACCTGGGACTAGCGCTACCTACGAGCAGTACGTC. Translating gives CASSPGTSATYEQYV.

This clonotype was picked up many times. V is TRBV9 and J is TRBJ2-5; perhaps TRBD1 as D (5 bases). This CDR3 region has 15 residues. Looked up from germline, CDR1 is SGDLS and CDR2 is YYNGEE. Deletions cut 0 bases from V and 4 bases from J, with 13 bases between. The CDR3 nucleotides read TGTGCCAGCAGCGTAGGTGGACATCATGGAGAGACCCAGTACTTC. It translates to CASSVGGHHGETQYF.

This clonotype was seen a handful of times. The rearrangement uses TRBV7-2 and TRBJ2-1; D is unclear. V was shortened by 2 bases and J by 6 bases, with 8 bases between the two germline ends. In germline, CDR1 is SGHTA, CDR2 FQGNSA. The CDR3 runs to 13 residues. The CDR3 sequence is CASSLSGFNEQFF. The CDR3 DNA sequence: TGTGCCAGCAGCTTATCCGGGTTCAATGAGCAGTTCTTC.

This clonotype was picked up a small number of times. For the CDR3, the DNA is TGTGCCAGCAGCTCGCCCAACCGGGACAGGGGGACCTACGAGCAGTACTTC. Translated, it gives CASSSPNRDRGTYEQYF. The chain couples TRBV13 to TRBJ2-7; 11 positions match TRBD1. There are 17 residues in the CDR3. Per germline, CDR1 PRHDT and CDR2 FYEKMQ (reference sequence). V trimming: 4 bases; J trimming: 2 bases; junction bases outside the gene matches: 10.

This clonotype was counted at least ten times. The rearrangement links TRBV12-3 or TRBV12-4 to TRBJ1-1; a possible D gene is TRBD1 (6 bases). CDR3 size: 12 residues. The germline V and J ends were trimmed by 7 bases and 10 bases, with 16 bases remaining between them. CDR3 bases: TGTGCCAGCACCCCCTCGGGGGCGCGAGCTTTCTTT. Amino acids: CASTPSGARAFF.

The table lists this clonotype with a few counts. The genes are TRBV24-1 and TRBJ2-3; TRBD2 matches at 10 bases. The CDR3 consists of 16 residues. Per the germline V gene, CDR1 is KGHDR and CDR2 is SFDVKD. Trimming removed 5 bases from V and 6 bases from J; junction bases left unmatched: 10. The CDR3 nucleotides read TGTGCCACCAGTGTTCCAGCGGGGGGGCTAAAGGATACGCAGTATTTT. Its protein is CATSVPAGGLKDTQYF.

This sequence joins TRBV6-2 or TRBV6-3 and TRBJ1-1; 10 bases line up with TRBD1. Per germline, CDR1 MNHEY and CDR2 SVGEGT. This CDR3 is built from 15 residues. The V segment lost 2 bases and the J segment 11 bases; nucleotides outside the gene matches: 11. CDR3 nucleotide sequence: TGTGCCAGCAGTTACCCTCTGGACAGGGGGATGCGTGCTTTCTTT. Translating it yields CASSYPLDRGMRAFF.

Comment on this clonotype: This could be a read error, since a much larger clone is one nucleotide away. The rearrangement joins TRBV27 to TRBJ2-5; D gene ambiguous. Trimming shortened V by 8 bases and J by 1 base, and 11 bases separated the two germline ends. There are 13 residues in the CDR3. Germline V gene lookup returns CDR1 MNHEY and CDR2 SMNVEV (reference sequence). The CDR3 is CASARVSQETQYF. DNA of the CDR3: TGTGCCAGCGCCCGGGTTAGCCAAGAGACCCAGTACTTC.

This clonotype was seen many times. The rearrangement links TRBV7-2 to TRBJ2-5; D unresolved. CDR1 is SGHTA and CDR2 is FQGNSA in the germline V gene. The CDR3 length is 12 residues. V dropped 5 bases and J dropped 5 bases, with 9 bases sitting between them. CDR3 amino acids: CASSDGEETQYF. The CDR3 nucleotides are TGTGCCAGCAGCGATGGCGAGGAGACCCAGTACTTC.

This clonotype was found many times. The CDR3 nucleotides read TGCAGTGGGTCTAGCGGGGGGGCCTACGAGCAGTACGTC. It encodes CSGSSGGAYEQYV. The gene calls are TRBV20-1 and TRBJ2-7, with TRBD2 identical over 12 bases. After removal of 7 bases from V and 2 bases from J, the junction contained 3 bases not matched to a gene. CDR3 size: 13 residues. The V gene's germline CDR1 is DFQATT and CDR2 SNEGSKA (reference sequence).

This clonotype was counted at least ten times. This rearrangement joins TRBV13 to TRBJ1-4; no clear D. V dropped 1 base and J dropped 3 bases, with 3 bases sitting between them. From germline, CDR1 is PRHDT and CDR2 FYEKMQ (reference sequence). The CDR3 contains 13 residues. For the CDR3, the DNA is TGTGCCAGCAGCTTAGAGCCTAATGAAAAACTGTTTTTT. Its translation: CASSLEPNEKLFF.

This clonotype was counted at least ten times. The rearrangement links TRBV20-1 to TRBJ1-1; D unclear. The CDR3 is made up of 12 amino acids. CDR1 and CDR2 from the germline V gene are DFQATT and SNEGSKA (reference sequence). Trimming removed 3 bases from V and 1 base from J, with 6 bases in between. The CDR3 DNA reads as TGCAGTGCTAGGTCCAAGAACACTGAAGCTTTCTTT. Amino acid sequence: CSARSKNTEAFF.

This clonotype was detected many times. The rearrangement uses TRBV29-1 and TRBJ1-4, with 7 nucleotides matching TRBD1. V lost 6 bases and J lost 8; bases outside the gene matches: 6. Germline V gene data show CDR1 as SQVTM and CDR2 as ANQGSEA. This CDR3 spans 12 amino acids. This chain's CDR3 is CSVRDSDEKLFF. DNA for the CDR3: TGCAGCGTCCGGGACAGTGACGAAAAACTGTTTTTT.

The gene calls are TRBV30 and TRBJ2-7; 8 nucleotides align to TRBD1. The trim removed 2 bases at V and 1 base at J, leaving 4 bases unmatched. This CDR3 is built from 14 residues. From germline, CDR1 is GTSNPN and CDR2 SVGIG (reference sequence). The CDR3 here is CAWSPGGLSYEQYF. The CDR3 DNA follows: TGTGCCTGGAGTCCAGGGGGCCTTTCCTACGAGCAGTACTTC.

CDR3 sequence: CSARADILFNTGELFF. As DNA, the CDR3 is TGCAGTGCTAGGGCGGACATCCTATTCAACACCGGGGAGCTGTTTTTT. This chain uses TRBV20-1 with TRBJ2-2; a weak D match, TRBD1 (5 bases). This CDR3 region has 16 residues. V was clipped by 3 bases and J by 2 bases, with 16 bases between them. The germline V gene has CDR1 DFQATT and CDR2 SNEGSKA (reference sequence).